This TCR beta chain was obtained from a study of T cells in Graves' hyperthyroidism and ophthalmopathy. Points from the study as a whole: Blood also carried most thyroid clonotypes expanded above 0.001. Stable hyperthyroidism and ophthalmopathy were separated using 13 V-J signatures. Ophthalmopathy onset followed model prediction by a median approximately 5.9 months.

Newly diagnosed hyperthyroidism patients aged 18 to 65 years had disease lasting under 2 months. Germline CDR1 reads KGHDR; CDR2 reads SFDVKD. This CDR3 spans 15 amino acids. With respect to this clonotype: Its antigen is unknown. At one boundary the junction diverges from the germline segment, which might be a read error.

Amplification yielded TCR beta CDR3 regions, with RNA transcripts as the source. The study used the HTBI primer set for a first-round RT-PCR of the TCR CDR3. In TCRdb, the multiplex PCR reads were re-called with MiXCR into one record per CDR3 protein. The table has about 560,000 distinct CDR3 sequences, about half seen once. The chain employs TRBV24-1 and TRBJ1-1, with D perhaps TRBD1 (5 bases). Source material: peripheral blood or thyroid tissue (not recorded which). The sequence was obtained from a woman under 30 with Graves' hyperthyroidism. CDR3: CATSDSQGMKTEAFF. As DNA, the CDR3 is TGTGCCACCAGTGATTCCCAGGGTATGAAGACTGAAGCTTTCTTT.